The entry below gives a single T cell receptor beta chain sequence along with its context. The data are from a study of T-cell reconstitution after alpha-beta-depleted transplantation in children. The TCRbeta library was prepared with unique molecular identifiers. TCRdb re-derived calls from the PCR reads in MiXCR, one entry per CDR3 protein. The sample includes 500,000 or so distinct CDR3 sequences, 32% of them seen just once. This clonotype was obtained from a human donor who donated a stem cell graft to a child with aplastic anemia. The starting material was PBMCs from the stem cell graft donor, obtained from the stem cell graft.

The CDR3 bases are TGTGCCAGCCTTAACCAGCGGGAGACCAATGAGCAGTTCTTC. Translation: CASLNQRETNEQFF. The V call is TRBV6-1, the J call TRBJ2-1, with TRBD2 identical over 8 bases. This CDR3 contains 14 residues. Germline lookup yields CDR1 MNHNS and CDR2 SASEGT. With 8 bases clipped from V and 6 bases from J, the junction kept 9 bases outside the gene matches.